Listed here is a single T cell receptor (beta chain). The data derive from a study of T cell responses to AZD1222 COVID-19 vaccine. Germline V lookup: CDR1 GTSNPN, CDR2 SVGIG (reference sequence). This CDR3 region has 22 residues. The ends were cut back, 3 bases at V and 5 bases at J, with 35 bases in the middle. This table comes from immunoSEQ multiplex PCR, and its TCRdb copy is limited to in-frame clones, with some not included. The table has 100,000 to 150,000 clones, over 80% seen once; the top ten hold 4.5% to 6%. This sample comprised peripheral blood, obtained on day 0 of AZD1222 vaccination. This clonotype was sampled from an adult in good health. This chain uses TRBV30 with TRBJ1-6; no definite D call. Written as DNA, the CDR3 is TGTGCCTGGAGCGTGCATCATTTCCCCGGCTCAAATTCATGGAAGCATAATTCACCCCTCCACTTT. This codes for CAWSVHHFPGSNSWKHNSPLHF. The variable domain in full, with the rest retrieved from reference TRBV30 and TRBJ1-6, is SQTIHQWPATLVQPVGSPLSLECTVEGTSNPNLYWYRQAAGRGLQLLFYSVGIGQISSEVPQNLSASRPQDRQFILSSKKLLLSDSGFYLCAWSVHHFPGSNSWKHNSPLHFGNGTRLTVT.